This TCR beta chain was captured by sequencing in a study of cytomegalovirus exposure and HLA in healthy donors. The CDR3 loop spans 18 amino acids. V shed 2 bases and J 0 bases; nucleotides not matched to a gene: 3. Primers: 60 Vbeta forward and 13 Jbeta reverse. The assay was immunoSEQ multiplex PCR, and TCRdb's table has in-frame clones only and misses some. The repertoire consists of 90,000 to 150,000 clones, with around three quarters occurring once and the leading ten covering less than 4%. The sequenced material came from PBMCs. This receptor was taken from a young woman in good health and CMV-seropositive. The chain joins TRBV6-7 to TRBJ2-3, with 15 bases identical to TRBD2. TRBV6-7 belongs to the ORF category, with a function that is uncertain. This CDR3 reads CASSYMGLAGGSTDTQYF. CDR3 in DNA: TGTGCCAGCAGTTACATGGGACTAGCGGGGGGCAGCACAGATACGCAGTATTTT.